The T cell receptor beta chain under discussion was sequenced for a study of cytomegalovirus exposure and HLA in healthy donors. In the PCR, 60 Vbeta and 13 Jbeta primers were used. The data were produced by immunoSEQ multiplex PCR, yet TCRdb's version contains in-frame clones alone and is incomplete. The repertoire consists of more than 130,000 clones, with 73% occurring once and the leading ten covering 14%. Points on this clone: The antigen is unknown.

The CDR3 is 16 amino acids. From germline, CDR1 is SGHKS and CDR2 YYEKEE (reference sequence). The J segment lost 4 bases and the V segment lost 0 bases, leaving 4 bases of the junction unmatched. Study findings and constraints: A later analysis reportedly found fewer N-insertions in an Asian-associated ancestry cluster than the approximately 670-donor mean. The authors considered a cluster of highly shared sequence variants likely to be a sequencing artifact. Later analysis identified several of the most significant clusters that appeared linked to common viral pathogens.

Donors were ostensibly healthy at sampling, although undocumented immune exposures were probable. Source material: PBMCs. The receptor comes from a human donor in good health. The chain couples TRBV5-5 to TRBJ2-2; 9 bases line up with TRBD2. The CDR3 DNA sequence: TGTGCCAGCAGCTTGGTTAGCGGGAGTGGCACCGGGGAGCTGTTTTTT. Protein: CASSLVSGSGTGELFF.